This record looks at one TCR beta chain sequence and its context. Its target is unknown. The PCR had 60 Vbeta and 13 Jbeta primers. The table came from immunoSEQ multiplex PCR; TCRdb's copy has only in-frame clones and leaves some out. The sample has about 100,000 clones; over 60% are singletons. V was pared by 3 bases and J by 1 base, with 13 bases between. The germline V gene has CDR1 MNHEY and CDR2 SMNVEV (reference sequence). The CDR3 totals 15 residues. This specimen comes from a study of cytomegalovirus exposure and HLA in healthy donors. General observations from the study: Segments of the TCR beta V type were, in most cases, productive about 90% or about 30% of the time in an earlier analysis. The authors later found TCR association rates varying by HLA locus, with DRB1 most and HLA-C fewest. Information on immune exposure was restricted to one variable (CMV serostatus).

This chain uses TRBV27 with TRBJ2-7; maybe TRBD1 (5 bases). This clonotype was obtained from a female donor in good health and CMV-seropositive. Sequenced: PBMCs. Written as DNA, the CDR3 is TGTGCCAGCAGTTTTGGGGCAGGCCCTTCCTACGAGCAGTACTTC. This sequence encodes CASSFGAGPSYEQYF.